The 28 T cell receptor beta chains below come from one sample, sequenced in a study of T cell clones after liver transplantation. Only in-frame clones appear in the TCRdb table, and some are missing; sequencing was by immunoSEQ multiplex PCR. Of 65,000 to 80,000 clones listed, about 80% were seen once; the top ten hold 0.45% to 0.65%. The source material was CD4+ T cells from blood, sampled before liver transplant. Receptors were obtained from a human donor who received a liver transplant.

The rearrangement links TRBV28 to TRBJ2-3; 8 nucleotides agree with TRBD2. Trimming at V came to 4 bases and at J to 2 bases, leaving 8 bases not matched to a gene. Germline V lookup: CDR1 MDHEN, CDR2 SYDVKM. The CDR3 has 16 amino acids. DNA of the CDR3: TGTGCCAGCAGTTCTCCCCGGGGGGGATACACAGATACGCAGTATTTT. Translation gives CASSSPRGGYTDTQYF.

The chain carries TRBV25-1 and TRBJ2-1; 7 bases map to TRBD2. The germline V gene encodes CDR1 MGHDK and CDR2 SYGVNS. J lost 4 bases, V lost 1 base, and 7 bases had no gene match. This CDR3 spans 16 amino acids. In nucleotides, the CDR3 is TGTGCCAGCAGTGAATGGACGGGAGGTCAATACAATGAGCAGTTCTTC. The encoded protein is CASSEWTGGQYNEQFF.

This clone turned up a few times. V usage is TRBV5-6 and J usage is TRBJ1-2, with D possibly matching TRBD1 (6 bases). The V end was cut by 0 bases, the J end by 4 bases, with 10 bases between. The CDR3 consists of 14 residues. Looked up from germline, CDR1 is SGHDT and CDR2 is YYEEEE. The CDR3 region has the DNA TGTGCCAGCAGCTTGGATCGCAGGGGCTATGGCTACACCTTC. Its translation is CASSLDRRGYGYTF.

V gene TRBV5-6 combines with J gene TRBJ1-1; D might be TRBD1 (5 bases). Germline lookup yields CDR1 SGHDT and CDR2 YYEEEE. Trimming removed 4 bases from V and 4 bases from J, with 11 bases in between. The CDR3 covers 13 residues. The CDR3 sequence: CASSPRGVTEAFF. The CDR3 DNA is TGTGCCAGCAGCCCCAGAGGGGTCACTGAAGCTTTCTTT.

For this clone: One end of the junction varies from germline; a read error may be responsible. This chain uses TRBV28 with TRBJ2-1; D possibly matches TRBD1 or TRBD2 (5 bases each). The CDR3 spans 15 residues. The germline V gene has CDR1 MDHEN and CDR2 SYDVKM. The CDR3 region has the DNA TGTGCCAGCAGGACACCCGGGGCTACAAACAATAAGCAGTTCTTC. This codes for CASRTPGATNNKQFF.

The chain uses TRBV6-1 and TRBJ2-7; the D gene is possibly TRBD1 (6 bases). Germline V gene lookup returns CDR1 MNHNS and CDR2 SASEGT. The V end was cut by 7 bases, the J end by 4 bases, with 17 bases between. The CDR3 sequence is 14 residues long. The CDR3 DNA reads TGTGCCAGCATTAAGGGGGTAGCGATGTACGAGCAGTACTTC. As protein: CASIKGVAMYEQYF.

The V and J genes are TRBV7-9 and TRBJ2-5; no clear D gene. The CDR3 extends over 13 amino acids. Germline V gene lookup returns CDR1 SEHNR and CDR2 FQNEAQ (reference sequence). Deletions cut 6 bases from V and 3 bases from J, with 11 bases between. The chain's CDR3 is CASRSKLEETQYF. The CDR3 region has the DNA TGTGCCAGCAGGTCCAAGCTGGAAGAGACCCAGTACTTC. Looking up the rest from reference TRBV7-9 and TRBJ2-5 gives the full variable domain: DTGVSQNPRHKITKRGQNVTFRCDPISEHNRLYWYRQTLGQGPEFLTYFQNEAQLEKSRLLSDRFSAERPKGSFSTLEIQRTEQGDSAMYLCASRSKLEETQYFGPGTRLLVL.

The chain is built from TRBV11-2 and TRBJ2-2, with TRBD2 matching 11 bases. The germline gives CDR1 SGHAT, CDR2 FQNNGV. The V segment lost 5 bases and the J segment 5 bases; nucleotides outside the gene matches: 7. The CDR3 has 16 amino acids. The CDR3 is CASSPVGLAVTGELFF. The CDR3 bases are TGTGCCAGCAGCCCAGTGGGACTAGCGGTAACCGGGGAGCTGTTTTTT.

The chain couples TRBV11-2 to TRBJ2-1, with 9 bases lining up with TRBD2. The CDR3 runs to 16 residues. The germline V gene encodes CDR1 SGHAT and CDR2 FQNNGV. V shed 5 bases and J 7 bases; nucleotides not matched to a gene: 12. The DNA for the CDR3 is TGTGCCAGCAGCCCCGCGGCCCGCGGGAGGGGAAATGAGCAGTTCTTC. Protein product: CASSPAARGRGNEQFF.

The genes are TRBV28 and TRBJ2-3; no reliable D call. CDR1 is MDHEN, CDR2 SYDVKM, per germline. This CDR3 spans 14 amino acids. The V end lost 4 bases, the J end lost 0 bases, and 8 bases lay between the germline ends. The CDR3 sequence is CASSSPHSTDTQYF. The CDR3 DNA sequence: TGTGCCAGCAGTTCGCCCCACAGCACAGATACGCAGTATTTT.

The chain carries TRBV27 and TRBJ2-6; TRBD2 is a possible D gene (5 bases). Germline assignment: CDR1 MNHEY and CDR2 SMNVEV (reference sequence). The CDR3 runs to 14 residues. V gave up 10 bases and J gave up 1 base, with 11 bases separating them. CDR3 bases: TGTGCCACCTTTTCGGGATCTGGGGCCAACGTCCTGACTTTC. Translated, it gives CATFSGSGANVLTF.

The J gene is TRBJ1-2, the V gene TRBV6-6; 8 nucleotides align to TRBD1. Germline V gene data show CDR1 as MNHNY and CDR2 as SVGAGI (reference sequence). The CDR3 has 15 residues. J was trimmed by 6 bases and V by 1 base; bases with no gene match: 7. The CDR3 DNA sequence: TGTGCCAGCAGTTACTACCCGGACAGGGAGGATGGCTACACCTTC. It encodes CASSYYPDREDGYTF.

The V call is TRBV6-6, the J call TRBJ1-5; 8 bases are shared with TRBD1. Germline V gene data show CDR1 as MNHNY and CDR2 as SVGAGI (reference sequence). This CDR3 is built from 14 residues. The V segment lost 8 bases and the J segment 2 bases; nucleotides outside the gene matches: 5. CDR3 nucleotide sequence: TGTGCCAGCCGGAAGGGACAGGGCAATCAGCCCCAGCATTTT. This sequence encodes CASRKGQGNQPQHF.

In this sample, this clone turned up once. The chain has TRBV28 and TRBJ1-2, with D perhaps TRBD1 (6 bases). The CDR3 covers 12 residues. Trimming shortened V by 5 bases and J by 5 bases, and 9 bases separated the two germline ends. Germline-derived CDR1 and CDR2 are MDHEN and SYDVKM. This chain's CDR3 is CASSPDRYGYTF. As DNA, the CDR3 is TGTGCCAGCAGTCCGGACAGATATGGCTACACCTTC.

This chain joins TRBV18 and TRBJ2-2; D may be TRBD2 (7 bases). V lost 3 bases, J lost 1 base, and 15 bases lay in between. This CDR3 is 17 amino acids long. Germline V gene data show CDR1 as KGHSH and CDR2 as LQKENI. The CDR3 protein is CASSPPRGAENTGELFF. CDR3 sequence (DNA): TGTGCCAGCTCACCCCCCCGGGGGGCTGAGAACACCGGGGAGCTGTTTTTT.

This rearrangement joins TRBV2 to TRBJ2-7; no firm D call. Germline V gene sequence: CDR1 SNHLY, CDR2 FYNNEI. With 7 bases removed from V and 2 bases from J, the gap between germline ends came to 12 bases. The CDR3 length is 13 residues. In DNA, the CDR3 is TGTGCCAGCACCATACCTTTGACCTACGAGCAGTACTTC. It encodes CASTIPLTYEQYF.

The CDR3 nucleotides are TGCGCCAGCAGCGTAGACAGGGTGGATGAAAAACTGTTTTTT. Translating gives CASSVDRVDEKLFF. This chain uses TRBV5-1 with TRBJ1-4, with 7 bases aligning to TRBD1. The length of the CDR3 is 14 residues. The V gene end was trimmed by 4 bases and the J gene end by 6 bases; junction bases not matched to a gene: 6. CDR1 is SGHRS, CDR2 YFSETQ, per germline.

The chain couples TRBV18 to TRBJ1-1, with a possible D match to TRBD1 (5 bases). The CDR3 is 17 amino acids. V gave up 8 bases and J gave up 3 bases, with 25 bases separating them. Per the germline V gene, CDR1 is KGHSH and CDR2 is LQKENI. This chain's CDR3 is CASARTGTPRVYTEAFF. CDR3 DNA: TGTGCCAGCGCGCGTACCGGGACTCCGAGGGTGTACACTGAAGCTTTCTTT.

The V and J genes are TRBV5-1 and TRBJ2-7; no clear D gene. The CDR3 spans 13 residues. The germline V gene encodes CDR1 SGHRS and CDR2 YFSETQ. V was shortened by 7 bases and J by 6 bases, with 17 bases between the two germline ends. The CDR3 nucleotides are TGCGCCAGCTCTCCGGCCCCGTACGTCGAGCAGTACTTC. Amino acids: CASSPAPYVEQYF.

The chain uses TRBV18 and TRBJ2-3, with TRBD1 matching 11 bases. The germline V gene encodes CDR1 KGHSH and CDR2 LQKENI. The CDR3 covers 15 residues. Trimming removed 5 bases from V and 5 bases from J; junction bases left unmatched: 6. CDR3 sequence: CASSDGQGALDTQYF. CDR3 DNA: TGTGCCAGCTCAGACGGACAGGGGGCTTTAGATACGCAGTATTTT.

In this sample, this clone turned up a few times. The chain recombines TRBV5-1 with TRBJ1-2, with a possible D match to TRBD1 (5 bases). Germline V lookup: CDR1 SGHRS, CDR2 YFSETQ. The germline V and J ends were trimmed by 4 bases and 8 bases, with 18 bases remaining between them. This CDR3 comprises 14 residues. The CDR3 DNA sequence: TGCGCCAGCAGCCTCTTTGAGGGACCGCGGGGCTACACCTTC. Encoded protein: CASSLFEGPRGYTF.

The J gene is TRBJ2-3, the V gene TRBV4-2; 8 nucleotides match TRBD1. CDR1 LGHNA and CDR2 YNFKEQ come from the germline V gene. V lost 4 bases and J lost 3; bases outside the gene matches: 0. The CDR3 is 13 amino acids. CDR3 loop: CASSRTGTDTQYF. DNA for the CDR3: TGTGCCAGCAGCCGGACAGGGACAGATACGCAGTATTTT.

This clone was seen only a few times. This chain connects TRBV7-9 to TRBJ1-1; D remains unclear. The CDR3 has 16 amino acids. From germline, CDR1 is SEHNR and CDR2 FQNEAQ (reference sequence). Deletions cut 1 base from V and 1 base from J, with 13 bases between. The CDR3 region has the DNA TGTGCCAGCAGCTTAGACATTTTCGGCAGGAACACTGAAGCTTTCTTT. Translating it yields CASSLDIFGRNTEAFF.

The chain recombines TRBV7-8 with TRBJ2-7, with 7 positions matching TRBD1. The J segment lost 4 bases and the V segment lost 3 bases, leaving 3 bases of the junction unmatched. This CDR3 comprises 13 residues. CDR1 is SGHVS, CDR2 FQNEAQ, per germline. CDR3 nucleotides: TGTGCCAGCAGCTTGACAGGGATGTACGAGCAGTACTTC. The encoded protein is CASSLTGMYEQYF.

In its sample, this clone was seen a few times. V is TRBV27 and J is TRBJ2-5, with a weak D call TRBD1 (5 bases). Trimming cost V 6 bases and J 0 bases, with 11 bases left between them. This CDR3 has 14 residues. The germline gives CDR1 MNHEY, CDR2 SMNVEV (reference sequence). In DNA, the CDR3 is TGTGCCAGCAGGGTAGGACAAGACCAAGAGACCCAGTACTTC. The encoded protein is CASRVGQDQETQYF.

In its sample, this clone was seen a few times. J is TRBJ1-5 and V is TRBV11-2; 8 bases line up with TRBD1. J gave up 0 bases and V 5 bases, and 3 bases lay outside the gene matches. This CDR3 contains 15 residues. Germline V gene data show CDR1 as SGHAT and CDR2 as FQNNGV. The DNA for the CDR3 is TGTGCCAGCAGCCGGGGACAGGCTAGCAATCAGCCCCAGCATTTT. It codes for CASSRGQASNQPQHF. Full variable domain (outside the CDR3, taken from reference TRBV11-2 and TRBJ1-5): EAGVAQSPRYKIIEKRQSVAFWCNPISGHATLYWYQQILGQGPKLLIQFQNNGVVDDSQLPKDRFSAERLKGVDSTLKIQPAKLEDSAVYLCASSRGQASNQPQHFGDGTRLSIL.

This rearrangement joins TRBV7-3 to TRBJ2-3; D is uncertain. Per germline, CDR1 SGHTA and CDR2 FQGTGA. V lost 6 bases and J lost 2, with 9 bases in between. The CDR3 totals 13 residues. This chain's CDR3 is CASRGSNTDTQYF. The CDR3 coding sequence is TGTGCCAGCAGGGGGTCAAACACAGATACGCAGTATTTT.

The chain uses TRBV19 and TRBJ2-7; D possibly corresponds to TRBD2 (6 bases). Germline V lookup: CDR1 LNHDA, CDR2 SQIVND (reference sequence). V was trimmed by 5 bases and J by 0 bases, leaving 14 bases between them. CDR3 length equals 15 residues. CDR3 DNA: TGTGCCAGTAGTGGGGGACTTAGAAGCTCCTACGAGCAGTACTTC. This encodes CASSGGLRSSYEQYF.